The 26 T cell receptor beta chains listed next were all sequenced from one sample in a study of T cell repertoires in cytomegalovirus infection (dated by TCRdb to the late 2010s). What the treatment or condition label conveys for this sample: in vitro stimulation with specific CMV peptide epitopes to enrich CMV-specific T cells. Reads for this sample came from an Illumina HiSeq 1500. TCRdb cleaned the public reads at Q25 with fastp, built clones with MiXCR and kept in-frame beta chains. Every distinct CDR3 protein forms one entry, paired with its most common genes and DNA. Recorded for this sample are about 83,000 distinct CDR3 sequences; around half of them occurred a single time. The ten largest make up just over 90% of the sample. Antigens for these TCRs are unknown. The starting material was CD8+ T cells from cultured PBMCs, obtained from culture after CMV antigen stimulation. The receptors stem from a human donor in good health (CMV status not recorded). Some clones in this sample may be carry-over from other donors' samples.

With regard to this clonotype: The junction differs from germline at one of its ends, possibly a read error. This chain uses TRBV28 with TRBJ2-7; D ambiguous. This CDR3 comprises 12 residues. Germline loops: CDR1 MDHEN, CDR2 SYDVKM. The CDR3 is CASSLFLGQQYF. CDR3 DNA: TGTGCCAGCAGCTTATTCCTCGGGCAGCAGTACTTC. Supplemented by reference TRBV28 and TRBJ2-7, the full variable domain reads DVKVTQSSRYLVKRTGEKVFLECVQDMDHENMFWYRQDPGLGLRLIYFSYDVKMKEKGDIPEGYSVSREKKERFSLILESASTNQTSMYLCASSLFLGQQYFGPGTRLTVT.

The table lists this clonotype with a few counts. The gene calls are TRBV7-8 and TRBJ2-3; TRBD2 is a possible D gene (5 bases). Germline CDR1 is SGHVS and CDR2 is FQNEAQ. V lost 6 bases and J 1 base, leaving 11 bases between the germline ends. This CDR3 has 14 amino acids. The CDR3 region has the DNA TGTGCCAGCAGGGCCTCGAGGGGCACAGATACGCAGTATTTT. This encodes CASRASRGTDTQYF. The full variable domain, in which reference TRBV7-8 and TRBJ2-3 provide the parts outside the CDR3, is GAGVSQSPRYKVAKRGQDVALRCDPISGHVSLFWYQQALGQGPEFLTYFQNEAQLDKSGLPSDRFFAERPEGSVSTLKIQRTQQEDSAVYLCASRASRGTDTQYFGPGTRLTVL.

The chain combines TRBV19 with TRBJ2-1; TRBD2 matches at 11 bases. The CDR3 is made up of 17 amino acids. Losses at the gene ends were 4 bases for V and 3 bases for J; bases not matched to a gene: 8. In germline, CDR1 is LNHDA, CDR2 SQIVND (reference sequence). The CDR3, as DNA: TGTGCCAGTAGTACCTCCCTAGCGGGAGGTCTCTACAATGAGCAGTTCTTC. Amino acid sequence: CASSTSLAGGLYNEQFF.

The chain uses TRBV6-5 and TRBJ1-2, with 8 bases identical to TRBD1. The CDR3 runs 15 residues. Germline-derived CDR1 and CDR2 are MNHEY and SVGAGI. V lost 2 bases, J lost 7 bases, and 9 bases stayed unmatched. The CDR3 loop is CASSYGGRGLFGYTF. For the CDR3, the DNA is TGTGCCAGCAGTTACGGGGGCAGGGGGCTCTTTGGCTACACCTTC.

V usage is TRBV27 and J usage is TRBJ1-1; the D gene is possibly TRBD1 (6 bases). Germline-derived CDR1 and CDR2 are MNHEY and SMNVEV (reference sequence). Trimming took 7 bases from V and 1 from J, leaving 13 bases between them. The CDR3 has 14 amino acids. DNA for the CDR3: TGTGCCAGCACCCCGCAGGGGAAGAACACTGAAGCTTTCTTT. It specifies CASTPQGKNTEAFF.

The chain joins TRBV11-2 to TRBJ1-1, with D maybe TRBD1 (5 bases). Trimming took off 1 base at V and 1 base at J, with 7 bases between the two ends. The CDR3 is 14 residues long. Germline V gene data show CDR1 as SGHAT and CDR2 as FQNNGV. Here the CDR3 reads CASSLAQGNTEAFF. In DNA form, the CDR3 reads TGTGCCAGCAGCTTAGCCCAGGGGAACACTGAAGCTTTCTTT.

The chain uses TRBV7-8 and TRBJ2-1, with D perhaps TRBD1 (6 bases). V was trimmed by 4 bases and J by 0 bases, leaving 10 bases between them. The germline V gene encodes CDR1 SGHVS and CDR2 FQNEAQ. The CDR3 is 15 residues long. The CDR3 here is CASSSGQNSYNEQFF. DNA for the CDR3: TGTGCCAGCAGCTCAGGACAGAACTCCTACAATGAGCAGTTCTTC.

This clonotype occurred many times. V gene TRBV19 combines with J gene TRBJ2-5; 10 bases fit TRBD1. Germline V CDR1 and CDR2: LNHDA, SQIVND (reference sequence). V gave up 11 bases and J gave up 2 bases; unmatched junction bases: 5. CDR3 length: 13 amino acids. The CDR3 loop is CASRDRGQETQYF. The CDR3 DNA reads TGTGCCTCCCGGGACAGGGGTCAAGAGACCCAGTACTTC.

This clonotype was observed a handful of times. J is TRBJ1-1 and V is TRBV7-6; the D is unclear. V was shortened by 6 bases and J by 1 base, with 9 bases between the two germline ends. Germline values: CDR1 SGHVS, CDR2 FNYEAQ. The CDR3 has 13 residues. CDR3 sequence (DNA): TGTGCCAGCAGTAATACTCAGAACACTGAAGCTTTCTTT. Its translation: CASSNTQNTEAFF. Based on the CDR3 plus reference TRBV7-6 and TRBJ1-1, the full variable domain is GAGVSQSPRYKVTKRGQDVALRCDPISGHVSLYWYRQALGQGPEFLTYFNYEAQQDKSGLPNDRFSAERPEGSISTLTIQRTEQRDSAMYRCASSNTQNTEAFFGQGTRLTVV.

The chain links TRBV3-1 to TRBJ2-7; 8 bases fit TRBD1. V was pared by 1 base and J by 1 base, with 3 bases of the junction left unmatched. Germline-derived CDR1 and CDR2 are LGHDT and YNNKEL (reference sequence). This CDR3 region has 15 residues. CDR3 amino acids: CASSQGQGASYEQYF. The CDR3 nucleotides are TGTGCCAGCAGCCAAGGGCAGGGGGCATCCTACGAGCAGTACTTC.

The chain joins TRBV6-6 to TRBJ2-3, with a possible D match to TRBD2 (6 bases). The germline gives CDR1 MNHNY, CDR2 SVGAGI (reference sequence). This CDR3 region has 15 residues. Trimming took off 6 bases at V and 3 bases at J, with 16 bases between the two ends. The CDR3 bases are TGTGCCAGCAGCCAAGCGGCGGGAAGAACAGATACGCAGTATTTT. The encoded protein is CASSQAAGRTDTQYF.

The genes are TRBV7-9 and TRBJ2-3; 9 bases line up with TRBD1. V lost 5 bases and J lost 3; bases outside the gene matches: 6. Per germline, CDR1 SEHNR and CDR2 FQNEAQ (reference sequence). CDR3 length: 15 amino acids. DNA of the CDR3: TGTGCCAGCAGCGCCCCGGACAGGGGAACAGATACGCAGTATTTT. Its protein is CASSAPDRGTDTQYF.

The J gene is TRBJ2-7, the V gene TRBV23-1, with TRBD2 matching 7 bases. TRBV23-1 belongs to the ORF category, with a function that is uncertain. The trim removed 6 bases at V and 0 bases at J, leaving 17 bases unmatched. CDR3 length: 18 amino acids. For the CDR3, the DNA is TGCGCCAGCAGCATCAATCGGGCGGGAGCCGCGAGCTCCTACGAGCAGTACTTC. This gives the protein CASSINRAGAASSYEQYF.

The J gene is TRBJ1-3, the V gene TRBV7-8; D not certain. The CDR3 sequence is 16 residues long. The germline CDR1 and CDR2 sequences are SGHVS and FQNEAQ. V was clipped by 5 bases and J by 4 bases, with 18 bases between them. For the CDR3, the DNA is TGTGCCAGCAGCAAGGAAGGGCCACACTCCGGAAACACCATATATTTT. It is translated as CASSKEGPHSGNTIYF.

At least ten counts were recorded for this clonotype. V and J are TRBV19 and TRBJ1-1, with no clear D. V lost 3 bases and J lost 0, with 5 bases in between. The CDR3 has 13 amino acids. Germline CDR1 LNHDA, CDR2 SQIVND (reference sequence). The CDR3 spells CASSILLNTEAFF. CDR3 sequence (DNA): TGTGCCAGTAGTATCTTGTTGAACACTGAAGCTTTCTTT.

The rearrangement uses TRBV2 and TRBJ2-7, with 9 bases fitting TRBD1. Looked up from germline, CDR1 is SNHLY and CDR2 is FYNNEI. With V trimmed by 8 bases and J by 1 base, 3 bases remained unmatched. The CDR3 totals 13 residues. CDR3 coding DNA: TGTGCCAGCGGGGGACAGGGTTCCTACGAGCAGTACTTC. Its translation is CASGGQGSYEQYF.

The gene calls are TRBV6-2 or TRBV6-3 and TRBJ1-5, with 8 bases identical to TRBD1. This CDR3 is built from 19 residues. J gave up 0 bases and V 5 bases, and 15 bases lay outside the gene matches. Germline V CDR1 and CDR2: MNHEY, SVGEGT. The CDR3 DNA follows: TGTGCCAGCAGTCCCTCGGAGTACAGGGGGTCCTATAGCAATCAGCCCCAGCATTTT. Encoded protein: CASSPSEYRGSYSNQPQHF.

The rearrangement uses TRBV28 and TRBJ1-1, with 7 bases identical to TRBD1. The J segment lost 7 bases and the V segment lost 7 bases, leaving 15 bases of the junction unmatched. The germline V gene has CDR1 MDHEN and CDR2 SYDVKM. The CDR3 runs to 15 residues. The CDR3 region has the DNA TGTGCCAGCACCCTACTCACGACAGGGAGGGATGAAGCTTTCTTT. Translated: CASTLLTTGRDEAFF.

This chain connects TRBV12-3 or TRBV12-4 to TRBJ1-2, with 7 bases identical to TRBD1. V was clipped by 2 bases and J by 4 bases; unmatched bases: 7. This CDR3 is 15 amino acids long. The CDR3 sequence: CASSLLVTGPYGYTF. The CDR3 coding sequence is TGTGCCAGCAGTTTATTGGTGACAGGGCCCTATGGCTACACCTTC.

V usage is TRBV7-4 and J usage is TRBJ1-5, with D perhaps matching TRBD1 (5 bases). V lost 1 base to trimming and J lost 4 bases, with 8 bases between them. CDR1 and CDR2 from the germline V gene are SGHVT and SQSDAQ. The CDR3 is made up of 14 amino acids. CDR3 protein: CASSLGQLNQPQHF. The CDR3 DNA follows: TGTGCCAGCAGCTTAGGACAGCTAAATCAGCCCCAGCATTTT.

This chain connects TRBV12-3 or TRBV12-4 to TRBJ2-2; 7 positions agree with TRBD1. Unmatched junction bases numbered 8, after V lost 6 bases and J lost 1 base. The CDR3 has 16 amino acids. This CDR3 reads CASSLFGTENTGELFF. The CDR3 DNA reads TGTGCCAGCAGCCTATTCGGGACAGAGAACACCGGGGAGCTGTTTTTT.

CDR3 DNA: TGTGCCAGCAGCCTCGGGACGGACTACTATGGCTACACCTTC. This encodes CASSLGTDYYGYTF. The chain recombines TRBV6-8 with TRBJ1-2; tentatively, D is TRBD1 (5 bases). CDR1 is MNHGY, CDR2 SAAAGT, per germline. The CDR3 spans 14 residues. The ends were cut back, 6 bases at V and 3 bases at J, with 14 bases in the middle.

This clonotype was observed a handful of times. CDR3 nucleotides: TGTGCCAGTAGCGTCACGGCAAGCAATCAGCCCCAGCATTTT. Translating it yields CASSVTASNQPQHF. The chain is built from TRBV19 and TRBJ1-5; no reliable D call. The CDR3 loop spans 14 amino acids. Trimming pared 6 bases from V and 1 base from J, leaving 10 bases between. Germline CDR1 LNHDA, CDR2 SQIVND (reference sequence).

This chain uses TRBV2 with TRBJ1-4; unclear D gene. Looked up from germline, CDR1 is SNHLY and CDR2 is FYNNEI. This CDR3 comprises 14 residues. The V end was cut by 10 bases, the J end by 4 bases, with 16 bases between. The CDR3 loop reads CATTEPGINEKLFF. DNA of the CDR3: TGTGCCACCACCGAACCGGGGATTAATGAAAAACTGTTTTTT.

V gene TRBV27 combines with J gene TRBJ2-5, with 10 nucleotides matching TRBD1. Germline-derived CDR1 and CDR2 are MNHEY and SMNVEV (reference sequence). This CDR3 contains 16 residues. After removal of 5 bases from V and 5 bases from J, the junction contained 11 bases not matched to a gene. CDR3 protein: CASSAAGTGVRETQYF. The CDR3 DNA reads as TGTGCCAGCAGTGCCGCCGGGACAGGGGTACGCGAGACCCAGTACTTC.

This sequence joins TRBV20-1 and TRBJ2-7; D remains ambiguous. Germline CDR1 reads DFQATT; CDR2 reads SNEGSKA (reference sequence). This CDR3 comprises 14 residues. Deletions cut 0 bases from V and 0 bases from J, with 9 bases between. In nucleotides, the CDR3 is TGCAGTGCTAGAGATAAACAGATCTCCTACGAGCAGTACTTC. It translates to CSARDKQISYEQYF.